A single sample is the source of the 10 T cell receptor beta chains below, sequenced in a study of identical twins. TCRdb fed the 5' RACE reads into MiXCR, producing one record per CDR3 protein. Of 350,000 to 400,000 distinct CDR3 sequences detected, 9% appear once; the ten largest clones hold about 9.1%. Sequencing was carried out using naive T cells sorted from blood. These receptors originate from a woman between 50 and 59 years old in good health.

This rearrangement joins TRBV4-2 to TRBJ2-5; D possibly corresponds to TRBD2 (6 bases). Germline V gene data show CDR1 as LGHNA and CDR2 as YNFKEQ. This CDR3 has 17 residues. V dropped 1 base and J dropped 4 bases, with 19 bases sitting between them. The CDR3 DNA is TGTGCCAGCAGCCAAGTAGATGGAGGGAACAGGCGAGAGACCCAGTACTTC. It yields the protein CASSQVDGGNRRETQYF.

This clonotype was counted ten times or more. The V call is TRBV4-1, the J call TRBJ1-2, with TRBD1 as a possible D gene (6 bases). V was cut by 4 bases and J by 14 bases, with 14 bases left in between. This CDR3 has 11 amino acids. Germline V gives CDR1 MGHRA, CDR2 YSYEKL. CDR3 protein: CASSPGASVTF. The CDR3 DNA reads TGCGCCAGCAGCCCAGGGGCCTCCGTTACCTTC.

The J gene is TRBJ2-1, the V gene TRBV7-6; D not resolved. This CDR3 has 14 residues. In germline, CDR1 is SGHVS, CDR2 FNYEAQ. V dropped 0 bases and J dropped 10 bases, with 13 bases sitting between them. CDR3 residues: CASSLAPRVDEQFF. CDR3 sequence (DNA): TGTGCCAGCAGCTTAGCGCCTCGGGTCGACGAGCAGTTCTTC.

This clonotype was seen only a few times. This rearrangement joins TRBV9 to TRBJ1-1, with D possibly TRBD1 on 6 matching bases. From germline, CDR1 is SGDLS and CDR2 YYNGEE. V was cut by 4 bases and J by 2 bases, with 9 bases left in between. This CDR3 has 13 amino acids. The CDR3, as DNA: TGTGCCAGCAGCACGGACAGAAACACTGAAGCTTTCTTT. As protein: CASSTDRNTEAFF. Full variable domain (rest looked up from reference TRBV9 and TRBJ1-1): DSGVTQTPKHLITATGQRVTLRCSPRSGDLSVYWYQQSLDQGLQFLIQYYNGEERAKGNILERFSAQQFPDLHSELNLSSLELGDSALYFCASSTDRNTEAFFGQGTRLTVV.

This clonotype was seen a few times. The chain recombines TRBV20-1 with TRBJ1-2, with 7 bases matching TRBD1. The CDR3 length is 13 residues. Germline CDR1 reads DFQATT; CDR2 reads SNEGSKA (reference sequence). V lost 5 bases to trimming and J lost 2 bases; unmatched junction nucleotides: 5. The CDR3 reads CSAHDRANYGYTF. The CDR3 bases are TGCAGTGCTCACGACAGGGCCAACTATGGCTACACCTTC.

This clonotype was counted at least ten times. The chain uses TRBV4-1 and TRBJ2-2; D assignment may be TRBD1 or TRBD2 (5 bases each). In germline, CDR1 is MGHRA, CDR2 YSYEKL. V lost 0 bases and J 0 bases, leaving 11 bases between the germline ends. This CDR3 comprises 17 residues. CDR3 sequence reads: CASSQERDAANTGELFF. In nucleotides, the CDR3 is TGCGCCAGCAGCCAAGAACGGGACGCCGCGAACACCGGGGAGCTGTTTTTT.

This clonotype was counted at least ten times. This sequence joins TRBV29-1 and TRBJ1-4; D unresolved. The V end was cut by 8 bases, the J end by 4 bases, with 14 bases between. Germline-derived CDR1 and CDR2 are SQVTM and ANQGSEA. This CDR3 spans 13 amino acids. In DNA form, the CDR3 reads TGCAGCATTCGGACGGTTGATAATGAAAAACTGTTTTTT. Protein product: CSIRTVDNEKLFF. Full variable domain (remainder filled in from reference TRBV29-1 and TRBJ1-4): SAVISQKPSRDICQRGTSLTIQCQVDSQVTMMFWYRQQPGQSLTLIATANQGSEATYESGFVIDKFPISRPNLTFSTLTVSNMSPEDSSIYLCSIRTVDNEKLFFGSGTQLSVL.

This clonotype was picked up many times. The V gene is TRBV25-1, the J gene TRBJ2-4, with a possible D match to TRBD1 (5 bases). The V end lost 0 bases, the J end lost 1 base, and 10 bases lay between the germline ends. Germline V CDR1 and CDR2: MGHDK, SYGVNS. The CDR3 totals 16 residues. The CDR3 spells CASSEYAGWAKNIQYF. CDR3 nucleotide sequence: TGTGCCAGCAGTGAATATGCAGGGTGGGCCAAAAACATTCAGTACTTC.

This clonotype has a count of ten or more. The gene calls are TRBV27 and TRBJ1-1; TRBD1 aligns across 7 bases. Germline V CDR1 and CDR2: MNHEY, SMNVEV (reference sequence). This CDR3 is built from 13 residues. J lost 2 bases, V lost 4 bases, and 1 base had no gene match. The CDR3 region has the DNA TGTGCCAGCAGTTACAGGGGCAACACTGAAGCTTTCTTT. Residues: CASSYRGNTEAFF.

V is TRBV10-1 and J is TRBJ2-5; 8 bases line up with TRBD1. The junction had 11 bases not matched to a gene; V was cut back by 4 bases and J by 7 bases. This CDR3 region has 15 residues. Germline V gene lookup returns CDR1 WNHNN and CDR2 SYGVQD (reference sequence). CDR3 amino acids: CASSGGSGTGATQYF. The CDR3 bases are TGCGCCAGCAGTGGGGGATCCGGGACAGGAGCGACCCAGTACTTC.